This T cell receptor (beta chain) was obtained from a study of early T cells in non-severe SARS-CoV-2 infection (dated by TCRdb to about 2021). About the study as a whole: Because TCR sequencing was done on bulk RNA from unsorted whole blood, the alpha and beta chains could not be paired.

Libraries were built with 5' RACE. The sequencer listed for this sample is NextSeq 500. The TCR library protocol attached unique molecular identifiers to individual cDNA molecules to correct for sequencing error and PCR bias. Sequencing covered both TCR alpha and beta chains, and within each sample the abundances of alpha and beta sequences were tightly co-correlated. As for how the authors treated the data: Decombinator V4 was used to perform V gene, J gene and CDR3 annotation of TCR sequences. Expanded TCRs were defined as changing significantly between any two time points under a Poisson model with p below 0.0001. TCR abundances were normalised to the total number of TCRs sequenced in each sample and reported as counts per million. MAIT TCRs were defined by TRAV1-2 paired with TRAJ12, TRAJ20 or TRAJ33, and iNKT TCRs by TRAV10 paired with TRAJ18. A search of VDJdb, accessed on 1 November 2021, was run for TCRs annotated to CMV, EBV and SARS-CoV-2, with TCRs annotated for multiple antigens excluded. TCRdb trimmed public reads at Q25 via fastp, called clones via MiXCR and kept in-frame beta chains. Rows merge per CDR3 protein into single entries with the most common DNA and genes. For this entry, the V and J calls and clone size follow TCRdb and not the study's own pipeline. This sample gives 70,000 to 95,000 distinct CDR3 sequences in total; about 15% of them show up just once. The ten largest clones add up to approximately 0.54% of the sample.

The CDR3, cysteine through phenylalanine, is 12 amino acids long. The kept DNA is CDR3 alone, 36 bases in frame from the first base. Between the V and J ends, shortened by 8 bases and 6 bases respectively, the junction contains 12 bases. Sequences SGHTA (CDR1) and FQGNSA (CDR2) are obtained from the germline V gene. As regards this clonotype: The antigen it binds to is not known. Base-call qualities are not available, and no considerably larger clone is one nucleotide away.

This was a case-control study nested in a cohort of healthcare workers in London, UK, who had nasopharyngeal swab PCR tests and blood samples taken every week. Healthcare workers were enrolled in the week of the UK lockdown, from 23 to 31 March 2020, and were followed every week for up to 16 weeks. Beyond this particular receptor, the publication reports: Matching against VDJdb was skewed toward anti-spike CD8 responses, likely underestimated virus-specific expansions, and missed private and CD4 specificities.

This receptor was identified in an adult who was a healthcare worker with PCR-confirmed SARS-CoV-2 infection or an uninfected control (not recorded which). The chain employs TRBV7-2 and TRBJ2-3; a tentative D match to TRBD1 spans 5 bases. The sample was whole blood. CDR3 sequence: CASPRGSDTQYF. Read as DNA, the sequence is TGTGCCAGCCCTAGGGGTTCTGATACGCAGTATTTT. When the CDR3 is completed using the reference TRBV7-2 and TRBJ2-3 genes on either side, the full variable domain is GAGVSQSPSNKVTEKGKDVELRCDPISGHTALYWYRQSLGQGLEFLIYFQGNSAPDKSGLPSDRFSAERTGGSVSTLTIQRTQQEDSAVYLCASPRGSDTQYFGPGTRLTVL.